This T cell receptor beta chain emerged from a study of blood T cell repertoires in COVID-19. Study context: Samples of COVID-19 (acute and convalescent) were obtained from the United States, Italy and Spain.

As processed by the authors: Amplification of reference gene primers provided the estimated nucleated cell counts. The assay was immunoSEQ multiplex PCR, and TCRdb's table has in-frame clones only and misses some. V, J and clone size reflect that table, while D and trimming were determined from the DNA. The table lists about 120,000 clones, over 80% of them singletons. In its sample, this clone was seen once. The sequenced material came from peripheral blood. This sequence originates from a woman aged 65 to 85 with acute or convalescent COVID-19.

The CDR3 reads CASSRGGSYEQYF. The CDR3 nucleotides read TGTGCCAGCAGCCGCGGTGGCTCCTACGAGCAGTACTTC. The rearrangement joins TRBV12-3 or TRBV12-4 to TRBJ2-7; D gene uncertain. This CDR3 has 13 amino acids. V lost 6 bases and J 0 bases, leaving 9 bases between the germline ends.